The rows below give T cell receptor beta chains drawn from one sample of a study of cytomegalovirus exposure and HLA in healthy donors. Using immunoSEQ multiplex PCR, the repertoire was profiled, and TCRdb retains in-frame clones only, with some absent. The sample holds tens of thousands of clones; around 68% are singletons and the top ten take approximately 11%. Sequencing was carried out using PBMCs. These receptors all stem from a woman in her twenties or thirties in good health and CMV-seronegative. CDR3s include the opening cysteine and the closing phenylalanine or tryptophan. The D gene is left open where the match is weak. Rows give clone size only sometimes, using once, few, many, or a class for an expanded clone.

>TRBD1|TRBV7-9|TRBJ2-5|-
TGTGCCAGCAGCCCCGGACAGGGACAAGAGACCCAGTACTTC
CASSPGQGQETQYF
>TRBD2|TRBV6-5|TRBJ2-3|-
TGTGCCAGCAGTGCTAGCGGGGGGGGACGGACGCAGTATTTT
CASSASGGGRTQYF
>TRBD2|TRBV11-3|TRBJ2-2|-
TGTGCCAGCAGCTTAGGGCGAGGACTAGCAAACGATGACACCGGGGAGCTGTTTTTT
CASSLGRGLANDDTGELFF
>-|TRBV15|TRBJ2-7|-
TGTGCCACCAGCATTGGACAGGGAGGGTCCTACGAGCAGTACTTC
CATSIGQGGSYEQYF
>TRBD1|TRBV18|TRBJ1-1|-
TGTGCCAGCCTCAGGGACAGAAAGGGCACTGAAGCTTTCTTT
CASLRDRKGTEAFF
>-|TRBV9|TRBJ1-4|-
TGTGCCAGCAGCGTCAGACAGCGGGGGAATGAAAAACTGTTTTTT
CASSVRQRGNEKLFF
>-|TRBV2|TRBJ1-4|few
TGTGCCAGCCTAGCCAGTGCGAATGAAAAACTGTTTTTT
CASLASANEKLFF
>TRBD1|TRBV9|TRBJ1-4|-
TGTGCCAGCAGCGACGCCGGGACAGGCCTGGGCGAAAAACTGTTTTTT
CASSDAGTGLGEKLFF
>-|TRBV2|TRBJ1-4|-
TGTGCCAGCACTGAGGGCAGCTTTAATGAAAAACTGTTTTTT
CASTEGSFNEKLFF
>TRBD2|TRBV6-1|TRBJ2-3|few
TGTGCCAGCAGTGAAGGGACTAGCGGGGGGGCAGATACGCAGTATTTT
CASSEGTSGGADTQYF